This entry lists 8 T cell receptor beta chains sequenced from one sample in a study of T cells in Graves' hyperthyroidism and ophthalmopathy. From RNA transcripts, TCR beta CDR3 regions were amplified. TCR CDR3 regions were first amplified by RT-PCR with HTBI primers. In TCRdb, the multiplex PCR reads were re-called with MiXCR into one record per CDR3 protein. The profile covers 300,000 to 350,000 distinct CDR3 sequences, with about 20% appearing a single time and around 54% taken by the ten largest. Sequencing was carried out using blood. Receptor source: a woman between 50 and 59 years old with Graves' hyperthyroidism.

V and J are TRBV6-5 and TRBJ2-1; no firm D call. From germline, CDR1 is MNHEY and CDR2 SVGAGI. The V and J ends lost 2 bases and 6 bases respectively, with 17 bases between them. This CDR3 has 16 amino acids. CDR3 loop: CASSYHSFTVINEQFF. The DNA for the CDR3 is TGTGCCAGCAGTTACCACTCCTTTACGGTTATCAATGAGCAGTTCTTC.

Regarding this clonotype: The junction does not match germline at one end; this may be a read error. The chain employs TRBV2 and TRBJ2-1, with 16 bases identical to TRBD2. The CDR3 runs 19 residues. Germline CDR1 SNHLY, CDR2 FYNNEI. The CDR3: CASSGGTSGGGGSYNKQFF. The CDR3 nucleotides are TGTGCCAGCAGTGGGGGGACTAGCGGGGGGGGGGGCTCCTACAATAAGCAGTTCTTC.

This clonotype has just a few counts. The chain is built from TRBV19 and TRBJ1-2; D call uncertain. The CDR3 runs 16 residues. Trimming shortened V by 2 bases and J by 2 bases, and 15 bases separated the two germline ends. CDR1 is LNHDA and CDR2 is SQIVND in the germline V gene (reference sequence). DNA of the CDR3: TGTGCCAGTAGTATAACCCACACCGCGATAAACTATGGCTACACCTTC. This codes for CASSITHTAINYGYTF. The full variable domain, completed using reference TRBV19 and TRBJ1-2, is DGGITQSPKYLFRKEGQNVTLSCEQNLNHDAMYWYRQDPGQGLRLIYYSQIVNDFQKGDIAEGYSVSREKKESFPLTVTSAQKNPTAFYLCASSITHTAINYGYTFGSGTRLTVV.

The table lists this clonotype with a few counts. CDR3: CASSRRGSGLNQPQHF. The CDR3 DNA reads as TGTGCCAGCAGCCGTCGAGGGAGCGGGCTCAATCAGCCCCAGCATTTT. The chain links TRBV5-6 to TRBJ1-5; D gene uncertain. Trimming took 4 bases from V and 3 from J, leaving 17 bases between them. This CDR3 is 16 amino acids long. Germline V gene lookup returns CDR1 SGHDT and CDR2 YYEEEE.

This clonotype has ten or more counts. The J gene is TRBJ1-1, the V gene TRBV4-2; possible D gene TRBD1, 5 bases. The CDR3 is made up of 14 amino acids. V was shortened by 1 base and J by 5 bases, with 11 bases between the two germline ends. Looked up from germline, CDR1 is LGHNA and CDR2 is YNFKEQ. DNA of the CDR3: TGTGCCAGCAGCCAAGCCGGGACGGAGACTGAAGCTTTCTTT. Translated, it gives CASSQAGTETEAFF.

This chain connects TRBV4-2 to TRBJ1-4; D is possibly TRBD1 (5 bases). CDR1 is LGHNA, CDR2 YNFKEQ, per germline. Trimming left V 4 bases short and J 5 bases short, with 8 bases between. The CDR3 has 13 residues. CDR3 nucleotide sequence: TGTGCCAGCAGCCTCCGACAGAATGAAAAACTGTTTTTT. This codes for CASSLRQNEKLFF.

V and J are TRBV30 and TRBJ1-4; possible D gene TRBD1, 6 bases. Germline-derived CDR1 and CDR2 are GTSNPN and SVGIG (reference sequence). CDR3 length: 14 residues. Deletions cut 0 bases from V and 2 bases from J, with 7 bases between. CDR3: CAWSVGATNEKLFF. The DNA of the CDR3 is TGTGCCTGGAGTGTGGGGGCGACTAATGAAAAACTGTTTTTT. The full variable domain, rest sourced from reference TRBV30 and TRBJ1-4, is SQTIHQWPATLVQPVGSPLSLECTVEGTSNPNLYWYRQAAGRGLQLLFYSVGIGQISSEVPQNLSASRPQDRQFILSSKKLLLSDSGFYLCAWSVGATNEKLFFGSGTQLSVL.

This clonotype was seen once. V usage is TRBV20-1 and J usage is TRBJ2-1; no clear D gene. Germline-derived CDR1 and CDR2 are DFQATT and SNEGSKA (reference sequence). V was shortened by 3 bases and J by 5 bases, with 11 bases between the two germline ends. This CDR3 is 13 amino acids long. CDR3 residues: CSASPRLDNEQFF. In DNA form, the CDR3 reads TGCAGTGCTAGCCCCCGTTTAGACAATGAGCAGTTCTTC.